This T cell receptor (beta chain) was identified in a study of cytomegalovirus exposure and HLA in healthy donors. Points from the study as a whole: In a later analysis, a missense DCLRE1C variant was linked to TCR beta V- and J-gene trimming.

V shed 10 bases, J shed 3 bases, and the junction held 5 bases outside the gene matches. Germline CDR1 is SNHLY and CDR2 is FYNNEI. The CDR3 extends over 14 amino acids. About this clone itself: The target antigen is unknown.

PCR amplification relied on 60 Vbeta primers (plus 13 Jbeta primers). The repertoire was sequenced with immunoSEQ multiplex PCR; TCRdb's copy has only in-frame clones and lacks some. Altogether about 140,000 clones are present, more than 60% being singletons, with the ten largest covering more than 2.5%. The sample taken for sequencing was PBMCs. The chain combines TRBV2 with TRBJ2-4, with TRBD1 identical over 11 bases. This clonotype was obtained from a man in his forties or fifties in good health and CMV-seronegative. The CDR3 bases are TGTGCCACCGGGACAGGGGGTTACAAAAACATTCAGTACTTC. Residues: CATGTGGYKNIQYF.